A selection of T cell receptor beta chains follows, all from one sample in a study of blood T cell repertoires in COVID-19. Clones were sequenced by immunoSEQ multiplex PCR, and TCRdb holds only the in-frame ones, with some missing. The sample has over 120,000 clones, 80% to 90% seen once. Sequencing was done on a sample of peripheral blood. All receptors derive from a man between 60 and 75 years old with active or convalescent COVID-19. Both conserved end residues are part of each CDR3. D genes are given only for firm matches. A row's size may be missing; if present it is once, few, many or a size class.

length	V	J	size	D	CDR3
13	TRBV7-3	TRBJ2-7	NA	TRBD1	CASSLMRTGEQYF
14	TRBV2	TRBJ1-1	NA	TRBD1	CASRADRVNTEAFF
15	TRBV3-1/TRBV3-2	TRBJ2-1	NA	TRBD2	CASSQVLAGGNEQFF
16	TRBV5-1	TRBJ1-4	NA	NA	CASSLEQIRTNEKLFF
16	TRBV3-1/TRBV3-2	TRBJ2-5	NA	TRBD2	CASSQGTSGVQETQYF
14	TRBV7-2	TRBJ2-1	NA	NA	CASSFYRDRNEQFF
16	TRBV18	TRBJ1-1	NA	NA	CASSQTSGFDNTEAFF
13	TRBV7-3	TRBJ2-1	NA	NA	CASSLTNLGEQFF
17	TRBV7-2	TRBJ2-4	NA	TRBD2	CASSRDSSGKGKNIQYF
15	TRBV5-1	TRBJ1-6	NA	NA	CASSLEPGYNSPLHF
14	TRBV16	TRBJ1-5	few	NA	CASSQKTENQPQHF
15	TRBV2	TRBJ1-6	NA	NA	CASSPGQKNNSPLHF
15	TRBV6-2/TRBV6-3	TRBJ1-1	NA	TRBD1	CASSRRQGGHTEAFF
14	TRBV30	TRBJ2-7	NA	NA	CAWSAQGLAYEQYF
16	TRBV28	TRBJ2-7	once	TRBD2	CASSQGGRGETYEQYF
15	TRBV9	TRBJ2-7	NA	TRBD2	CASSVSPSGAYEQYF
12	TRBV10-3	TRBJ2-7	NA	TRBD1	CAVGTGDGEQYF
15	TRBV5-1	TRBJ2-3	few	NA	CASRPVQATGDTQYF
12	TRBV7-9	TRBJ1-2	once	NA	CASSRGSYGYTF
15	TRBV27	TRBJ2-3	NA	NA	CASSLRSGATDTQYF
15	TRBV5-8	TRBJ1-2	NA	NA	CASSPPSGRAYGYTF
16	TRBV19	TRBJ2-2	NA	TRBD2	CASSPASGGLAGELFF
13	TRBV27	TRBJ1-2	once	NA	CASRTRGIDGYTF
14	TRBV5-6	TRBJ2-1	NA	NA	CASSRPLGNNEQFF
12	TRBV3-1/TRBV3-2	TRBJ1-2	NA	NA	CASSHRGDGYTF
15	TRBV19	TRBJ1-3	NA	TRBD1	CASSLTGSSGNTIYF
15	TRBV30	TRBJ1-5	once	NA	CAWTLKAQGGQPQHF
14	TRBV6-5	TRBJ1-2	NA	TRBD1	CASSYTRTGEGYTF
16	TRBV5-1	TRBJ2-2	NA	TRBD2	CASSLPSGRSTGELFF
12	TRBV18	TRBJ1-2	NA	NA	CASSPVEGGYTF
14	TRBV9	TRBJ2-1	NA	NA	CASSVVGSSHSTFF
14	TRBV2	TRBJ2-3	NA	TRBD1	CASRGTGGTDTQYF
14	TRBV5-1	TRBJ2-3	NA	TRBD2	CASSFGLGRDTQYF
18	TRBV11-2	TRBJ2-5	NA	TRBD2	CASSLSMGLAGGGETQYF
12	TRBV2	TRBJ1-2	NA	NA	CASSRQGNGYTF
15	TRBV28	TRBJ1-4	NA	NA	CASSSWGGSNEKLFF
14	TRBV4-2	TRBJ1-2	NA	NA	CASSQDQELYGYTF
14	TRBV5-5	TRBJ2-3	NA	NA	CASSLAGDGDTQYF
16	TRBV27	TRBJ2-2	NA	NA	CASSLSGHLNTGELFF
15	TRBV19	TRBJ1-5	NA	NA	CASSASTGGDQPQHF
16	TRBV19	TRBJ1-6	NA	NA	CASSIQGISYNSPLHF
12	TRBV6-5	TRBJ1-2	NA	NA	CASSLTGYGYTF
16	TRBV27	TRBJ1-6	NA	TRBD1	CASSLSQRQGWSPLHF
12	TRBV11-3	TRBJ1-1	NA	NA	CASSLSTGRAFF
16	TRBV27	TRBJ2-3	few	NA	CASSLYRPRGTDTQYF
14	TRBV7-2	TRBJ1-1	NA	NA	CASSLQGPGTEAFF
15	TRBV7-3	TRBJ2-3	NA	NA	CASSVLGGSTDTQYF
14	TRBV28	TRBJ2-3	NA	NA	CASSPPRGTDTQYF
17	TRBV15	TRBJ2-1	NA	NA	CATSRTHRSEGYNEQFF
15	TRBV6-5	TRBJ2-1	NA	NA	CASTSRNWGRVEQFF
14	TRBV5-4	TRBJ1-2	NA	TRBD1	CASSLLGQGYGYTF
13	TRBV5-1	TRBJ1-5	NA	NA	CASSLESGQPQHF
16	TRBV19	TRBJ2-3	NA	NA	CASSGDSIGYTDTQYF
17	TRBV4-2	TRBJ2-3	NA	NA	CASSQQQAGAQADTQYF
16	TRBV19	TRBJ2-7	NA	NA	CASRGRKAGADYEQYF
16	TRBV7-3	TRBJ2-2	few	TRBD1	CASSPPGQGHTGELFF
13	TRBV19	TRBJ1-5	once	NA	CASSITGNQPQHF